This T cell receptor beta chain is drawn from a study of cytomegalovirus exposure and HLA in healthy donors. Sequenced by immunoSEQ multiplex PCR; TCRdb stores in-frame clones only, minus some. The sample holds roughly 150,000 clones, 84% seen once. The CDR3 contains 14 residues. Looked up from germline, CDR1 is LGHNA and CDR2 is YSLEER. V was clipped by 1 base and J by 5 bases, with 11 bases between them. The sequencing sample was made of PBMCs. This chain links TRBV4-3 with TRBJ1-1; D is perhaps TRBD1 (5 bases). This sequence originates from a man between 25 and 39 years old in good health and CMV-seropositive. The CDR3 DNA follows: TGCGCCAGCAGCCAAGTATCAGGGTTGACTGAAGCTTTCTTT. This codes for CASSQVSGLTEAFF.